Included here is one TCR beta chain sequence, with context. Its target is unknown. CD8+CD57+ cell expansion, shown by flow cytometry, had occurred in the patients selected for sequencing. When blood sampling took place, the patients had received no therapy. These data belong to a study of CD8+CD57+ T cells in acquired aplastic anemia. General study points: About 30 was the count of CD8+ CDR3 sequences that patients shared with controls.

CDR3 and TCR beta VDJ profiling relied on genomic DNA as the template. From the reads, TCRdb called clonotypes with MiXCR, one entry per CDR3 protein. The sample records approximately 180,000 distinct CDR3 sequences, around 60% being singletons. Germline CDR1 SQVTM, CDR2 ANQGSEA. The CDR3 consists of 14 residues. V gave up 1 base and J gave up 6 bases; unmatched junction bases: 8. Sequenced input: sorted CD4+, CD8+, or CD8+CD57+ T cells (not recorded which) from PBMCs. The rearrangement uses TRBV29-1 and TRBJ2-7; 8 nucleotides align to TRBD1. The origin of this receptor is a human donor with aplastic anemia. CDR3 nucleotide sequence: TGCAGCGTTGAAGTAGGGGCAGGGGGCGGCGAGCAGTACTTC. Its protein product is CSVEVGAGGGEQYF.